The sequence of this TCR beta chain was determined in a study of identical twins. Broader study findings: With monozygotic twins, out-of-frame TCR alpha sharing exceeded what models estimated. Beta out-of-frame sequences showed weaker excess sharing between twins. The authors noted that invariant MAIT and iNKT cells could partly confound zero-insertion analyses.

This CDR3 region has 15 residues. Trimming removed 5 bases from V and 4 bases from J; junction bases left unmatched: 9. Template switching added a universal primer site, and cDNA bore unique molecular identifiers. TCRdb itself ran the 5' RACE reads through MiXCR, one entry per CDR3 protein. Among hundreds of thousands of distinct CDR3 sequences listed, around 7.5% were seen once. Notes on this clonotype: Its matching antigen is unknown.

These same records also appear under a second study, on yellow fever vaccine responses in identical twins.

The receptor comes from a woman under 30 in good health. The rearrangement joins TRBV12-3 or TRBV12-4 to TRBJ2-7; TRBD1 agrees at 9 bases. Specimen: PBMCs. CDR3 nucleotide sequence: TGTGCCAGCAGTCCCCCAGGGACAGGGCTATACGAGCAGTACTTC. Translated, it gives CASSPPGTGLYEQYF.